The T cell receptor (beta chain) under discussion was sequenced for a study of blood T cell repertoires in COVID-19. On the study more broadly: In each case, the material was cDNA or gDNA derived from T cells, B-cell-depleted T cells, or PBMCs.

Per the original data handling: Nucleated cell counts were estimated from reference gene primer amplification. This table comes from immunoSEQ multiplex PCR, and its TCRdb copy is limited to in-frame clones, with some not included. V, J and clone size reflect that table, while D and trimming were determined from the DNA. The table shows approximately 300,000 clones, with 85% to 90% occurring only once. Seattle enrolled patients during active infection and tracked them longitudinally. The CDR3 runs 16 residues. Trimming shortened V by 1 base and J by 2 bases, and 12 bases separated the two germline ends. Germline V gene data show CDR1 as KGHSH and CDR2 as LQKENI. This clone was picked up one time.

The receptor's source is a woman under 40 with COVID-19, enrolled during active disease. Sequenced: peripheral blood. V and J are TRBV18 and TRBJ1-5, with D unresolved. The CDR3 DNA follows: TGTGCCAGCTCACCACGATCGGGGAAAGGCAATCAGCCCCAGCATTTT. This translates into CASSPRSGKGNQPQHF.